What follows are 29 T cell receptor beta chains derived from one specimen sequenced in a study of tumor and adjacent non-tumor tissue in lung cancer. The template was RNA from unsorted bulk tissue. The normal lung tissue was taken more than 3 cm from the tumor edge. Three rounds of nested PCR, following a modified ARM-PCR protocol, produced the TCRbeta library. TCRdb re-called the multiplex PCR reads through MiXCR, storing one row per CDR3 protein. The sample records approximately 90,000 distinct CDR3 sequences, roughly 77% being singletons. The sequenced sample was distant non-tumor lung tissue. These receptors all come from a woman aged 45-65 years with non-small cell lung cancer.

Concerning this clonotype itself: The germline gene is not matched at one end of the junction; a read error may be the cause. This chain links TRBV7-2 with TRBJ1-4; D is uncertain. The germline V gene has CDR1 SGHTA and CDR2 FQGNSA. The CDR3 covers 15 residues. The CDR3 coding sequence is TGTGCCAGTAGTCCTGAGTGGGCAGTGCGAGAAAAAGTGTTTTTT. It codes for CASSPEWAVREKVFF.

As for this clonotype: With a much larger clone just one base away, this may be a read error. The chain carries TRBV5-1 and TRBJ2-7; D is unresolved. Germline V gene lookup returns CDR1 SGHRS and CDR2 YFSETQ. The CDR3 extends over 12 amino acids. The CDR3 is CASSLDAYGQYF. In DNA, the CDR3 is TGCGCCAGCAGCTTGGATGCCTACGGGCAGTACTTC.

This clonotype was recorded at least ten times. J is TRBJ2-7 and V is TRBV5-1, with D perhaps matching TRBD1 (6 bases). Trimming took off 1 base at V and 6 bases at J, with 14 bases between the two ends. The CDR3 has 14 amino acids. Germline V lookup: CDR1 SGHRS, CDR2 YFSETQ. As DNA, the CDR3 is TGCGCCAGCAGCTTGACAGGGTCTTTATTCGAGCAGTACTTC. Residues: CASSLTGSLFEQYF.

This clonotype was recorded only once. A read error is likely, as this CDR3 ends without the conserved phenylalanine or tryptophan. The V call is TRBV11-2, the J call TRBJ2-7; maybe TRBD1 (5 bases). This CDR3 comprises 14 residues. Germline CDR1 is SGHAT and CDR2 is FQNNGV. Trimming removed 9 bases from V and 4 bases from J, with 19 bases in between. Here the CDR3 DNA reads TGTGCCAGTAGCATGACGGACACTGCTTACGAGCAGTACCTC. The encoded protein is CASSMTDTAYEQYL.

This clonotype came up once. The genes are TRBV28 and TRBJ1-4; TRBD1 might be the D (5 bases). This CDR3 comprises 20 residues. Germline CDR1 is MDHEN and CDR2 is SYDVKM. Between the trimmed V and J ends, which lost 4 bases and 0 bases, there was a span of 24 bases. In DNA, the CDR3 is TGTGCCAGCAGTTCGTGTTATGGCAGGGCTTGGGACTCAACTAATGAAAAACTGTTTTTT. Residues: CASSSCYGRAWDSTNEKLFF.

V usage is TRBV25-1 and J usage is TRBJ1-5; weak D call: TRBD1 (5 bases). V was shortened by 8 bases and J by 2 bases, with 25 bases between the two germline ends. The CDR3 length is 18 residues. Germline CDR1 reads MGHDK; CDR2 reads SYGVNS. CDR3 region: CASVTSGPRREGNQPQHF. CDR3 coding DNA: TGTGCCAGCGTTACCTCGGGACCGCGGCGGGAGGGCAATCAGCCCCAGCATTTT.

The rearrangement joins TRBV30 to TRBJ2-1; a possible D gene is TRBD2 (6 bases). Trimming pared 1 base from V and 9 bases from J, leaving 16 bases between. The CDR3 loop spans 14 amino acids. Looked up from germline, CDR1 is GTSNPN and CDR2 is SVGIG (reference sequence). The CDR3 DNA sequence: TGTGCCTGGAGTGGACTAGTGGGAGCTTGTGAGCAGTTCTTC. It codes for CAWSGLVGACEQFF.

The rearrangement links TRBV29-1 to TRBJ2-3; D unclear. This CDR3 region has 13 residues. Germline V gene lookup returns CDR1 SQVTM and CDR2 ANQGSEA. Deletions cut 7 bases from V and 3 bases from J, with 14 bases between. CDR3 amino acids: CSACTLGTDTQYF. The CDR3 DNA reads TGCAGCGCCTGTACCTTAGGGACAGATACGCAGTATTTT.

This clonotype has a count of ten or more. A much larger clone lies a single base off, so this may be a read error. Here the CDR3 omits its conserved ending phenylalanine or tryptophan, so a read error is the likely source. This chain joins TRBV11-2 and TRBJ1-2, with D uncertain. Germline CDR1 SGHAT, CDR2 FQNNGV. V was pared by 4 bases and J by 4 bases, with 13 bases between. The CDR3 is 14 amino acids. The CDR3 nucleotides read TGTGCCAGCAGCTCAACGACGGAAGCCTATGGCTACACCTGC. It is translated as CASSSTTEAYGYTC.

The chain joins TRBV11-3 to TRBJ2-3; 12 nucleotides align to TRBD2. Germline V gene data show CDR1 as SGHNT and CDR2 as YENEEA. This CDR3 has 18 residues. V shed 1 base, J shed 5 bases, and the junction held 10 bases outside the gene matches. In nucleotides, the CDR3 is TGTGCCAGCAGCTTAGGACTAGCGGGAGCAGGGGGTATAGATACGCAGTATTTT. Protein sequence: CASSLGLAGAGGIDTQYF. The variable domain in full, with the rest retrieved from reference TRBV11-3 and TRBJ2-3, is EAGVVQSPRYKIIEKKQPVAFWCNPISGHNTLYWYLQNLGQGPELLIRYENEEAVDDSQLPKDRFSAERLKGVDSTLKIQPAELGDSAVYLCASSLGLAGAGGIDTQYFGPGTRLTVL.

With regard to this clonotype: Because it lacks the conserved phenylalanine or tryptophan at the end, this CDR3 is likely a read error. The chain has TRBV5-1 and TRBJ2-5; 12 bases align to TRBD2. The CDR3 is made up of 16 amino acids. From germline, CDR1 is SGHRS and CDR2 YFSETQ. This CDR3 is CASSPNPTSGGETQYL. CDR3 nucleotide sequence: TGTGCCAGCAGCCCCAACCCGACTAGCGGGGGTGAGACCCAGTACTTG.

This clonotype was found many times. J is TRBJ2-3 and V is TRBV12-3 or TRBV12-4, with D tentatively TRBD2 (6 bases). V lost 4 bases and J 4 bases, leaving 24 bases between the germline ends. The CDR3 consists of 18 residues. CDR3 region: CASSSRDLALRGADTQYF. The CDR3 coding sequence is TGTGCCAGCAGTTCGAGAGATCTGGCCCTGCGGGGCGCAGATACGCAGTATTTT.

As for this clonotype: At one of its ends the junction is not consistent with the germline gene, which may arise from a read error. The chain joins TRBV29-1 to TRBJ2-7, with 7 bases identical to TRBD2. Germline loops: CDR1 SQVTM, CDR2 ANQGSEA. The CDR3 has 16 amino acids. The CDR3 reads CSLKLTGGASIYKQYF. The CDR3 bases are TGCAGCCTGAAACTAACGGGAGGCGCGTCGATCTACAAGCAGTACTTC.

The V call is TRBV6-5, the J call TRBJ2-7; no clear D gene. With 1 base removed from V and 5 bases from J, the gap between germline ends came to 12 bases. Germline V gives CDR1 MNHEY, CDR2 SVGAGI. CDR3 length: 14 amino acids. The CDR3 DNA follows: TGTGCCAGCAGTTACTTGCGGTGGGCGCACGAGCAGTACTTC. Protein sequence: CASSYLRWAHEQYF.

With respect to this clonotype: One end of the junction varies from germline; a read error may be responsible. The V gene is TRBV6-4, the J gene TRBJ2-2, with 10 bases identical to TRBD1. The germline gives CDR1 MRHNA, CDR2 SNTAGT. The CDR3 totals 14 residues. The CDR3 here is CASGQGEDTGELFF. CDR3 DNA: TGTGCCAGCGGACAGGGGGAAGACACTGGGGAGCTGTTTTTT.

A word on this clonotype: The missing conserved phenylalanine or tryptophan at the end of this CDR3 makes a read error likely. The chain recombines TRBV4-1 with TRBJ1-1; a weak D match, TRBD1 (6 bases). The CDR3 loop spans 16 amino acids. V was pared by 1 base and J by 6 bases, with 18 bases between. Germline V CDR1 and CDR2: MGHRA, YSYEKL. The CDR3 loop is CASSQGLRDISSEAFT. DNA of the CDR3: TGCGCCAGCAGCCAAGGATTGAGGGACATCTCCTCTGAAGCTTTCACT.

The chain uses TRBV5-5 and TRBJ1-2; TRBD1 is a possible D gene (5 bases). CDR1 SGHKS and CDR2 YYEKEE come from the germline V gene (reference sequence). V shed 5 bases and J shed 6 bases, with 11 bases lying between them. The CDR3 is 12 amino acids. The CDR3 spells CASSYDSDGYTF. The DNA for the CDR3 is TGTGCCAGCAGTTATGACAGTGATGGCTACACCTTC.

In regard to this clonotype: The junction does not match germline at one end; this may be a read error. The gene calls are TRBV7-2 and TRBJ2-7; a weak D match, TRBD1 (5 bases). Germline CDR1 SGHTA, CDR2 FQGNSA. The CDR3 spans 14 residues. CDR3 region: CASSLNGGHYKQYF. The DNA for the CDR3 is TGTGCCAGTAGCTTAAATGGCGGACACTACAAGCAGTACTTC.

About this clonotype: The conserved phenylalanine or tryptophan normally closing the CDR3 is absent here, so this likely arose from a read error. The chain carries TRBV4-1 and TRBJ2-3; D not certain. Trimming left V 4 bases short and J 7 bases short, with 18 bases between. The V gene's germline CDR1 is MGHRA and CDR2 YSYEKL. There are 15 residues in the CDR3. CDR3 sequence: CASSRGLTEVNTQYL. The DNA for the CDR3 is TGCGCCAGCAGCCGGGGTCTTACTGAGGTAAATACGCAGTATCTT.

In the case of this clonotype: One junction end disagrees with the germline gene, perhaps due to a read error. The genes are TRBV6-6 and TRBJ1-6; D is perhaps TRBD1 (6 bases). The germline gives CDR1 MNHNY, CDR2 SVGAGI (reference sequence). This CDR3 has 14 residues. CDR3 in DNA: TGTGGCAGCAGTCAGGGGCAGGGGTTTTCACCCCTCCACTTT. Its protein product is CGSSQGQGFSPLHF.

As to this clonotype: The junction departs from germline at one end; a sequencing error may be responsible. V is TRBV4-1 and J is TRBJ2-1; D gene ambiguous. In germline, CDR1 is MGHRA, CDR2 YSYEKL. The CDR3 covers 15 residues. The CDR3 nucleotides read TGCGCCACCAGCCAAGATCAGATTAGCTTCAATGAGAATTTCTTC. It encodes CATSQDQISFNENFF.

The chain joins TRBV29-1 to TRBJ2-1, with 7 positions matching TRBD1. With 1 base clipped from V and 16 bases from J, the junction kept 25 bases outside the gene matches. Germline V gene data show CDR1 as SQVTM and CDR2 as ANQGSEA. CDR3 length: 17 amino acids. DNA of the CDR3: TGCAGCGTTGAAGGGGGAGACAGGGTGGTGCCCTGCAATGAGTACTTCTTC. Amino acid sequence: CSVEGGDRVVPCNEYFF.

Turning to this clonotype: Relative to the germline gene, one junction end is altered; a read error may explain this. The chain links TRBV7-9 to TRBJ2-3; 8 bases line up with TRBD2. Looked up from germline, CDR1 is SEHNR and CDR2 is FQNEAQ (reference sequence). The CDR3 covers 14 residues. CDR3 protein: CASNPDSGGDRQYF. The CDR3 DNA is TGTGCCAGCAACCCGGACTCGGGGGGGGATAGGCAGTATTTT.

With respect to this clonotype: A much more abundant neighbour one base away suggests this may be a read error. Lacking the conserved final phenylalanine or tryptophan, this CDR3 likely reflects a read error. The V gene is TRBV29-1, the J gene TRBJ2-7; D possibly matches TRBD1 or TRBD2 (6 bases each). There are 11 residues in the CDR3. From germline, CDR1 is SQVTM and CDR2 ANQGSEA. V lost 6 bases, J lost 9 bases, and 15 bases lay in between. For the CDR3, the DNA is TGCAGCGTCGCCGAAGGGGGGAGGCAGTACTTA. Amino acid sequence: CSVAEGGRQYL.

A note on this clonotype: The final CDR3 position lacks the conserved phenylalanine or tryptophan, pointing to a likely read error. The chain is built from TRBV24-1 and TRBJ2-3; 9 bases match TRBD1. The germline V gene has CDR1 KGHDR and CDR2 SFDVKD. Losses at the gene ends were 5 bases for V and 3 bases for J; bases not matched to a gene: 11. The CDR3 runs 17 residues. Here the CDR3 reads CATSALNRGRGTDTQYL. CDR3 coding DNA: TGTGCCACCAGTGCTCTAAACAGGGGGCGCGGGACAGATACGCAGTATTTA.

Note on this clonotype: Likely a read error: the CDR3 ends without its conserved phenylalanine or tryptophan. This chain uses TRBV29-1 with TRBJ2-1; TRBD2 matches 13 bases. CDR3 size: 16 residues. Germline lookup yields CDR1 SQVTM and CDR2 ANQGSEA. J gave up 13 bases and V 6 bases, and 18 bases lay outside the gene matches. The CDR3 DNA reads as TGCAGCGTACACTCCTGGACTAGCGGGAGTAGTTTTGACCAGTTCCTC. This sequence encodes CSVHSWTSGSSFDQFL.

The chain uses TRBV6-5 and TRBJ2-7; 8 bases align to TRBD2. The CDR3 consists of 14 residues. V shed 6 bases, J shed 8 bases, and the junction held 12 bases outside the gene matches. The germline CDR1 and CDR2 sequences are MNHEY and SVGAGI. CDR3 bases: TGTGCCAGCAGACCCCGGGAGGGCGCCAACAAGCAGTACTTC. Amino acid sequence: CASRPREGANKQYF.

With respect to this clonotype: An end of the junction does not agree with germline; a read error may underlie this. This rearrangement joins TRBV12-3 or TRBV12-4 to TRBJ2-7; 9 nucleotides match TRBD2. CDR3 length: 14 residues. CDR3 sequence: CAGSLGGREFEQYF. DNA of the CDR3: TGTGCCGGCAGTTTAGGCGGGAGGGAGTTCGAGCAATACTTC.

A remark on this clonotype: Here the CDR3 omits its conserved ending phenylalanine or tryptophan, so a read error is the likely source. The chain has TRBV4-2 and TRBJ2-7; possibly TRBD2 for D (6 bases). The CDR3 spans 15 residues. Germline lookup yields CDR1 LGHNA and CDR2 YNFKEQ. The CDR3 loop is CTSSQLGTLSYEQYL. The CDR3 DNA is TGTACCAGCAGCCAGTTAGGGACTCTATCCTACGAGCAGTACCTC.